This T cell receptor (beta chain) was captured by sequencing in a study of shared clonotypes between healthy human individuals. With regard to this clone: As yet, its antigen is unknown.

Study-wide findings and caveats: Clonotype sharing among the donors was expected to vary with sequencing depth. The generation probabilities recorded for non-shared clonotypes fell below those of clonotypes shared by all four donors.

The naive CD8 subset, CD45RO-negative cells positively selected for CCR7, excluded terminally differentiated effector memory CD45RA+ cells. Healthy adults negative for HIV, lacking recent acute infections or vaccinations, served as donors. Nashville, Tennessee was home to all donors, who were Caucasian adults. This CDR3 is built from 16 residues. J lost 7 bases, V lost 4 bases, and 11 bases had no gene match. From germline, CDR1 is SGHDT and CDR2 YYEEEE. This table comes from immunoSEQ multiplex PCR, and its TCRdb copy is limited to in-frame clones, with some not included. Among millions of clones, about 95% were seen once, and the ten largest hold approximately 1.2%.

The sequence derives from a man younger than 30 in good health. The chain links TRBV5-6 to TRBJ2-2; 9 positions agree with TRBD2. Sequenced material: naive CD8+ T cells sorted from blood. CDR3 in amino acids: CASSPFAGGLGGELFF. DNA for the CDR3: TGTGCCAGCAGCCCCTTCGCGGGGGGGCTCGGCGGGGAGCTGTTTTTT.